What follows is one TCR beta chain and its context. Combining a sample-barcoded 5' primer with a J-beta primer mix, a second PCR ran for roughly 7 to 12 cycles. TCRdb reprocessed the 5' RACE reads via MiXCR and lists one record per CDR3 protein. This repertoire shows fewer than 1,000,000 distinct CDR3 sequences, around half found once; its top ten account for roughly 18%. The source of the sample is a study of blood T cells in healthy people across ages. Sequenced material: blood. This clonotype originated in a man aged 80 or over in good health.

The CDR3 coding sequence is TGTGCCAGCAAGGGAGGACAGCCTTACGAGCAGTACTTC. This sequence encodes CASKGGQPYEQYF. This chain uses TRBV2 with TRBJ2-7; D may be TRBD1 or TRBD2 (6 bases each). The CDR3 is 13 amino acids. V was clipped by 7 bases and J by 4 bases, with 14 bases between them. CDR1 is SNHLY, CDR2 FYNNEI, per germline.